This note documents a single T cell receptor beta chain sequence. What it binds is not known. This sample is drawn from a study of shared clonotypes between healthy human individuals. Whole-study results and caveats: The sharing of 4% to 5.5% of naive CD4 clonotypes was seen across several donors. Specimens sampled were limited to blood, with tissue repertoires likely differing. Generation probabilities were higher for clonotypes shared across all four sorted-subset donors than for unshared ones.

Assay: immunoSEQ multiplex PCR; the TCRdb copy retains only in-frame clones and omits some. The sample shows some 2.4 million clones, roughly 93% of them seen only once. Trimming cost V 4 bases and J 0 bases, with 12 bases left between them. The CDR3 length is 15 residues. CDR1 is MDHEN and CDR2 is SYDVKM in the germline V gene. The chain recombines TRBV28 with TRBJ2-5; no definite D call. Sequenced: naive CD4+ T cells from PBMCs. As for subset: CD45RA+ positively selected. The source is a man in his late teens or twenties in good health. Some clones in this sample may be carry-over from other donors' samples. The CDR3 reads CASSSSIGYQETQYF. The CDR3 bases are TGTGCCAGCAGTTCCAGCATTGGGTACCAAGAGACCCAGTACTTC.